The T cell receptor beta chain under discussion was sequenced for a study of technical replicates of blood from a handful of donors. Clones were read by immunoSEQ multiplex PCR, and TCRdb kept only the in-frame ones, dropping some. The repertoire holds more than 75,000 clones, about 94% seen once, with 0.35% to 0.4% in the top ten. With 2 bases removed from V and 8 bases from J, the gap between germline ends came to 15 bases. The V gene's germline CDR1 is SGHAT and CDR2 FQNNGV. This CDR3 has 14 amino acids. This clone occurred a few times. The chain joins TRBV11-2 to TRBJ1-2; D perhaps matches TRBD1 (5 bases). The clonotype was recovered from a human donor in good health. The sample consisted of T cells isolated from PBMCs. The CDR3 coding sequence is TGTGCCAGCAGCTTAAGTACGGGGGATGGGGGCTACACCTTC. Protein product: CASSLSTGDGGYTF.